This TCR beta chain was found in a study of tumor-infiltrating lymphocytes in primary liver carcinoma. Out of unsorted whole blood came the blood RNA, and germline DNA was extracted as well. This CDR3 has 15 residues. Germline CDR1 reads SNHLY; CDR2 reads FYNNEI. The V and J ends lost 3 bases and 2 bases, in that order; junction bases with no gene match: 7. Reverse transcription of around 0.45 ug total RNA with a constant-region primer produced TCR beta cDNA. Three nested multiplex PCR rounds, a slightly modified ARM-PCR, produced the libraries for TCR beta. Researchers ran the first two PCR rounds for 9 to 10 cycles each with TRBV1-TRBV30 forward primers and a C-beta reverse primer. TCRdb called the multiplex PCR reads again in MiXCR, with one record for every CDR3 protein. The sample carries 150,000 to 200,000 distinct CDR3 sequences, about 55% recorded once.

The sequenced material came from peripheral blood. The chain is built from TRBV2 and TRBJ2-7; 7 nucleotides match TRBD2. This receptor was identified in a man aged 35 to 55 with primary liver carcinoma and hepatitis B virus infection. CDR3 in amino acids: CASSDRTSSAYEQYF. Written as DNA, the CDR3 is TGTGCCAGCAGTGACCGGACTAGTTCGGCCTACGAGCAGTACTTC. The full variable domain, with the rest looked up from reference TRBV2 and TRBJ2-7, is EPEVTQTPSHQVTQMGQEVILRCVPISNHLYFYWYRQILGQKVEFLVSFYNNEISEKSEIFDDQFSVERPDGSNFTLKIRSTKLEDSAMYFCASSDRTSSAYEQYFGPGTRLTVT.